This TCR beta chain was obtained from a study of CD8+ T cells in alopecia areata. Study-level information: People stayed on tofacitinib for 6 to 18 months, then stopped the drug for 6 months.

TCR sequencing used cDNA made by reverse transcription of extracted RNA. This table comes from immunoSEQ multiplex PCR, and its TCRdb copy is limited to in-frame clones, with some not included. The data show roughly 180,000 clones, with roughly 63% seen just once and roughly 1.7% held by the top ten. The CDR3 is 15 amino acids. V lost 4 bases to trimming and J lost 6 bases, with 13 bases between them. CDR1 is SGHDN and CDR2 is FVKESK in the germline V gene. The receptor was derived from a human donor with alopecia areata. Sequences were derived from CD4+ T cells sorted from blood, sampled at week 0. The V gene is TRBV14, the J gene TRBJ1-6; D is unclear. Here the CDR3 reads CASSPFSRVNSPLHF. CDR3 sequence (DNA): TGTGCCAGCAGCCCGTTCTCGCGGGTTAATTCACCCCTCCACTTT. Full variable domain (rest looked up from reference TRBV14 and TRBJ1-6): EAGVTQFPSHSVIEKGQTVTLRCDPISGHDNLYWYRRVMGKEIKFLLHFVKESKQDESGMPNNRFLAERTGGTYSTLKVQPAELEDSGVYFCASSPFSRVNSPLHFGNGTRLTVT.